This record covers a single T cell receptor (beta chain). Its antigen is unidentified. Germline loops: CDR1 SGHRS, CDR2 YFSETQ. Trimming stripped 4 bases from V and 0 bases from J, with 12 bases between. The CDR3 has 15 amino acids. The data originate from a study of T-cell reconstitution after alpha-beta-depleted transplantation in children. Findings and caveats of the study: Roughly two months post-transplant, alpha-beta T cells reportedly originated from several hundred graft clones that had expanded. Some patients showed high day-60 TCRbeta diversity, which derived from surviving recipient T cells and thymic progenitors. Newly made T cells mostly supplied T-cell counts and diversity one year after transplant.

Unique molecular identifiers were incorporated into the prepared TCRbeta library. Each CDR3 protein gets one entry after TCRdb re-called the PCR reads with MiXCR. Here the sample spans about a million distinct CDR3 sequences, 25% to 30% being singletons. The sequenced sample was PBMCs, mostly from graft donor cells, obtained 360 days after TCRalphabeta/CD19-depleted stem cell transplant. The receptor's source is a boy younger than two who had a stem cell transplant for SCID, so the T cells may come from the graft donor. This chain uses TRBV5-1 with TRBJ2-3, with D uncertain. The CDR3 here is CASSPASPSTDTQYF. The DNA of the CDR3 is TGCGCCAGCAGCCCGGCGAGTCCTAGCACAGATACGCAGTATTTT.